The rows below give T cell receptor beta chains drawn from one sample of a study of cytomegalovirus exposure and HLA in healthy donors. The protocol was immunoSEQ multiplex PCR, while the TCRdb copy is restricted to in-frame clones and leaves out a portion. This table has roughly 240,000 clones, just under 80% appearing once. The sequencing input was PBMCs. These receptors were collected from a boy aged 5-17 years in good health and CMV-seronegative. The CDR3 runs from the conserved cysteine through the conserved F or W. Each record gives: J gene, V gene, CDR3 protein.

TRBJ2-5 TRBV5-1 CASSWTYTGTQETQYF
TRBJ1-2 TRBV11-2 CASSLGRQTVSANYGYTF
TRBJ1-5 TRBV19 CASSVTEWGNQPQHF
TRBJ2-2 TRBV9 CASSVERVGTGELFF
TRBJ2-1 TRBV2 CASNPLGTGVNEQFF
TRBJ1-5 TRBV2 CASKTGTNQPQHF
TRBJ1-1 TRBV27 CASSCHWSGGEADEAFF
TRBJ1-5 TRBV27 CASRQGASNQPQHF
TRBJ1-1 TRBV5-5 CASSRAGGGTEAFF
TRBJ2-7 TRBV2 CASSWTGGNEQYF
TRBJ1-3 TRBV4-1 CASSQGQGAVTGNTIYF
TRBJ1-5 TRBV7-9 CASSRQGQQQPQHF
TRBJ1-6 TRBV10-2 CATLQGIDNSPLHF
TRBJ1-2 TRBV15 CATSTGAAYGYTF
TRBJ1-2 TRBV4-2 CASSQEDRGYSNYGYTF
TRBJ2-7 TRBV27 CASRVASGYEQYF
TRBJ1-2 TRBV9 CASSPRVRYADGYTF
TRBJ1-2 TRBV7-3 CASSSGTANGYTF
TRBJ1-2 TRBV5-1 CASSLDMWGDRGYTF
TRBJ1-1 TRBV12-5 CASGLSTGGPDTEAFF
TRBJ1-2 TRBV6-5 CASSPRPNYGYTF
TRBJ2-3 TRBV2 CASSAGTSGRTDTQYF
TRBJ1-6 TRBV5-1 CASSLGTGDFNSPLHF
TRBJ2-7 TRBV10-1 CASSESGTVYEQYF
TRBJ2-5 TRBV6-4 CASSEGAPRETQYF
TRBJ2-7 TRBV7-9 CASSPELVWLNEQYF
TRBJ1-4 TRBV2 CASRRVRTANEKLFF
TRBJ1-1 TRBV5-4 CASSLAGGGTEAFF
TRBJ1-2 TRBV19 CASSELGLYGYTF
TRBJ2-1 TRBV11-3 CASSPGGGGPYNEQFF
TRBJ1-1 TRBV6-6 CASSLGGSEAFF
TRBJ1-2 TRBV18 CASSPPGDRGAGGYTF
TRBJ1-2 TRBV7-3 CASSLGQGGYTF
TRBJ2-2 TRBV7-9 CASSHPTSGRRFMPGELFF
TRBJ1-1 TRBV7-6 CASSLAGQVATEAFF
TRBJ1-1 TRBV5-4 CASSLTGDTEAFF
TRBJ2-3 TRBV19 CASSGGGGTTDTQYF
TRBJ1-2 TRBV5-4 CASSFTTGALNYGYTF
TRBJ1-1 TRBV6-5 CASSYSGGTTEAFF
TRBJ2-1 TRBV6-4 CASSESQGNYNEQFF
TRBJ2-7 TRBV15 CATSIDPGYGEYF
TRBJ2-3 TRBV4-2 CASSQRKTGTTPDTQYF
TRBJ2-7 TRBV11-1 CASSLGVHEQYF
TRBJ1-2 TRBV9 CASSPWGRDRGYTF
TRBJ1-3 TRBV7-9 CASSAGRKLSGNTIYF
TRBJ1-6 TRBV10-3 CAISESGTYSPLHF
TRBJ1-4 TRBV5-4 CASSLGQGALNEKLFF
TRBJ2-5 TRBV5-8 CASSRGLADARETQYF
TRBJ1-6 TRBV12-5 CASGQSSGIGSPLHF
TRBJ1-1 TRBV6-1 CASSEAHRRLNTEAFF
TRBJ2-5 TRBV13 CASSFMGRGSPHETQYF
TRBJ2-2 TRBV12-1 CASSLTGPNTGELFF
TRBJ1-4 TRBV19 CASSNRVRREKLFF
TRBJ2-5 TRBV21-1 CASQRGGTGPPQETQYF
TRBJ1-1 TRBV5-1 CASSLAGRTYGEAFF
TRBJ2-5 TRBV4-1 CASSQQGKETQYF
TRBJ1-1 TRBV29-1 CSVPGPTTEAFF
TRBJ1-4 TRBV4-1 CASSQGVRQGNEKLFF
TRBJ2-5 TRBV19 CASSISGGGETQYF